Below, 6 T cell receptor beta chains from the same sample are listed, as sequenced in a study of response to subunit inactivated influenza vaccine. From the RT-PCR reads, TCRdb called clonotypes with MiXCR, one entry per CDR3 protein. The profile covers 650,000 to 800,000 distinct CDR3 sequences, with 15% to 20% appearing a single time and roughly a tenth taken by the ten largest. This sample comprised PBMCs from blood, obtained roughly 5 days after vaccination. The receptors originated from a man in his fifties or sixties who received an inactivated influenza vaccine.

V is TRBV4-2 and J is TRBJ2-7, with D hard to call. This CDR3 has 17 residues. The germline gives CDR1 LGHNA, CDR2 YNFKEQ. V was trimmed by 0 bases and J by 0 bases, leaving 15 bases between them. The CDR3 region is CASSQDVPPSFSYEQYF. Written as DNA, the CDR3 is TGTGCCAGCAGCCAAGACGTCCCCCCCTCTTTCTCCTACGAGCAGTACTTC.

This clonotype was seen a handful of times. This sequence joins TRBV20-1 and TRBJ2-2; 10 nucleotides match TRBD2. This CDR3 has 14 residues. Germline V gene data show CDR1 as DFQATT and CDR2 as SNEGSKA (reference sequence). The V segment lost 6 bases and the J segment 4 bases; nucleotides outside the gene matches: 5. CDR3 loop: CSALAGVGTGELFF. CDR3 nucleotide sequence: TGCAGTGCGCTAGCGGGAGTGGGCACCGGGGAGCTGTTTTTT.

This clonotype has only a few counts. The chain carries TRBV20-1 and TRBJ2-7; perhaps TRBD2 as D (5 bases). From germline, CDR1 is DFQATT and CDR2 SNEGSKA (reference sequence). This CDR3 has 11 residues. With 7 bases removed from V and 1 base from J, the gap between germline ends came to 8 bases. The CDR3 DNA sequence: TGCAGTGTCAAGCGGTCCTACGAGCAGTACTTC. It yields the protein CSVKRSYEQYF.

This clonotype was observed a handful of times. The chain links TRBV20-1 to TRBJ1-5; D may be TRBD1 (5 bases). The CDR3 extends over 15 amino acids. The V gene's germline CDR1 is DFQATT and CDR2 SNEGSKA (reference sequence). CDR3 nucleotide sequence: TGCAGCGGGGCTACCAGTTTTTCCAGCAATCAGCCCCAGCATTTT. It yields the protein CSGATSFSSNQPQHF.

The chain combines TRBV28 with TRBJ2-5; D unresolved. CDR3 length: 17 residues. Germline V gene data show CDR1 as MDHEN and CDR2 as SYDVKM. The V gene lost 6 bases and the J gene lost 1 base, with 21 bases spanning the gap. The CDR3 reads CASSPLFPRAPQETQYF. The CDR3 coding sequence is TGTGCCAGCAGCCCTCTGTTTCCCAGAGCTCCCCAAGAGACCCAGTACTTC.

The V and J genes are TRBV15 and TRBJ2-2; 8 bases line up with TRBD1. This CDR3 comprises 18 residues. CDR1 and CDR2 from the germline V gene are LNHNV and YYDKDF (reference sequence). J was trimmed by 2 bases and V by 3 bases; bases with no gene match: 11. Here the CDR3 DNA reads TGTGCCACCAGCAGGAATTTCGGACAGGGTTTAAACACCGGGGAGCTGTTTTTT. Translated, it gives CATSRNFGQGLNTGELFF.